This is a list of T cell receptor beta chains from one sample in a study of cytomegalovirus exposure and HLA in healthy donors. Some clones are missing from TCRdb's copy, which holds only in-frame ones; the method was immunoSEQ multiplex PCR. The profile covers around 100,000 clones, with approximately 78% appearing a single time and approximately 4.8% taken by the ten largest. Sequenced sample: PBMCs. The source of these receptors is a male donor in good health and CMV-seropositive. Each CDR3 is given with its conserved first and last residue. D genes are given only for firm matches. The size field is filled for only some rows; it gives once, few, many or a size class.

V	size	D	J	CDR3	DNA
TRBV28	few	-	TRBJ2-4	CASSRDISFQYF	TGTGCCAGCAGCCGGGACATATCTTTTCAGTACTTC
TRBV28	-	-	TRBJ1-1	CASSLPRTVGTEAFF	TGTGCCAGCAGTCTCCCCCGGACAGTGGGCACTGAAGCTTTCTTT
TRBV4-2	-	-	TRBJ1-5	CASSQDPGRRASGNQPQHF	TGTGCCAGCAGCCAAGATCCCGGCAGGAGGGCTTCGGGCAATCAGCCCCAGCATTTT
TRBV9	-	TRBD2	TRBJ2-3	CASSVDIWSVAGGREDTQYF	TGTGCCAGCAGCGTAGATATATGGAGCGTTGCGGGAGGGCGTGAAGATACGCAGTATTTT
TRBV30	few	-	TRBJ2-7	CAWSVVKQGVIDEQYF	TGTGCCTGGAGTGTAGTCAAACAGGGTGTAATCGACGAGCAGTACTTC
TRBV12-5	-	-	TRBJ1-2	CASGTSPEYYGYTF	TGTGCTAGTGGTACCTCACCTGAGTACTATGGCTACACCTTC
TRBV19	few	-	TRBJ2-5	CASSIGEVGETQYF	TGTGCCAGTAGTATCGGGGAAGTGGGGGAGACCCAGTACTTC
TRBV19	-	TRBD1	TRBJ2-7	CASSLGQSTYEQYF	TGTGCCAGTAGTTTGGGACAGTCAACCTACGAGCAGTACTTC
TRBV15	-	-	TRBJ1-6	CATSREQQYNSPLHF	TGTGCCACCAGCAGAGAACAGCAGTATAATTCACCCCTCCACTTT
TRBV25-1	-	TRBD1	TRBJ1-2	CASSKGQGKDYGYTF	TGTGCCAGCAGTAAGGGACAGGGCAAGGACTATGGCTACACCTTC
TRBV28	-	TRBD2	TRBJ2-7	CASSFTSGYEQYF	TGTGCCAGCAGTTTTACTAGCGGATACGAGCAGTACTTC